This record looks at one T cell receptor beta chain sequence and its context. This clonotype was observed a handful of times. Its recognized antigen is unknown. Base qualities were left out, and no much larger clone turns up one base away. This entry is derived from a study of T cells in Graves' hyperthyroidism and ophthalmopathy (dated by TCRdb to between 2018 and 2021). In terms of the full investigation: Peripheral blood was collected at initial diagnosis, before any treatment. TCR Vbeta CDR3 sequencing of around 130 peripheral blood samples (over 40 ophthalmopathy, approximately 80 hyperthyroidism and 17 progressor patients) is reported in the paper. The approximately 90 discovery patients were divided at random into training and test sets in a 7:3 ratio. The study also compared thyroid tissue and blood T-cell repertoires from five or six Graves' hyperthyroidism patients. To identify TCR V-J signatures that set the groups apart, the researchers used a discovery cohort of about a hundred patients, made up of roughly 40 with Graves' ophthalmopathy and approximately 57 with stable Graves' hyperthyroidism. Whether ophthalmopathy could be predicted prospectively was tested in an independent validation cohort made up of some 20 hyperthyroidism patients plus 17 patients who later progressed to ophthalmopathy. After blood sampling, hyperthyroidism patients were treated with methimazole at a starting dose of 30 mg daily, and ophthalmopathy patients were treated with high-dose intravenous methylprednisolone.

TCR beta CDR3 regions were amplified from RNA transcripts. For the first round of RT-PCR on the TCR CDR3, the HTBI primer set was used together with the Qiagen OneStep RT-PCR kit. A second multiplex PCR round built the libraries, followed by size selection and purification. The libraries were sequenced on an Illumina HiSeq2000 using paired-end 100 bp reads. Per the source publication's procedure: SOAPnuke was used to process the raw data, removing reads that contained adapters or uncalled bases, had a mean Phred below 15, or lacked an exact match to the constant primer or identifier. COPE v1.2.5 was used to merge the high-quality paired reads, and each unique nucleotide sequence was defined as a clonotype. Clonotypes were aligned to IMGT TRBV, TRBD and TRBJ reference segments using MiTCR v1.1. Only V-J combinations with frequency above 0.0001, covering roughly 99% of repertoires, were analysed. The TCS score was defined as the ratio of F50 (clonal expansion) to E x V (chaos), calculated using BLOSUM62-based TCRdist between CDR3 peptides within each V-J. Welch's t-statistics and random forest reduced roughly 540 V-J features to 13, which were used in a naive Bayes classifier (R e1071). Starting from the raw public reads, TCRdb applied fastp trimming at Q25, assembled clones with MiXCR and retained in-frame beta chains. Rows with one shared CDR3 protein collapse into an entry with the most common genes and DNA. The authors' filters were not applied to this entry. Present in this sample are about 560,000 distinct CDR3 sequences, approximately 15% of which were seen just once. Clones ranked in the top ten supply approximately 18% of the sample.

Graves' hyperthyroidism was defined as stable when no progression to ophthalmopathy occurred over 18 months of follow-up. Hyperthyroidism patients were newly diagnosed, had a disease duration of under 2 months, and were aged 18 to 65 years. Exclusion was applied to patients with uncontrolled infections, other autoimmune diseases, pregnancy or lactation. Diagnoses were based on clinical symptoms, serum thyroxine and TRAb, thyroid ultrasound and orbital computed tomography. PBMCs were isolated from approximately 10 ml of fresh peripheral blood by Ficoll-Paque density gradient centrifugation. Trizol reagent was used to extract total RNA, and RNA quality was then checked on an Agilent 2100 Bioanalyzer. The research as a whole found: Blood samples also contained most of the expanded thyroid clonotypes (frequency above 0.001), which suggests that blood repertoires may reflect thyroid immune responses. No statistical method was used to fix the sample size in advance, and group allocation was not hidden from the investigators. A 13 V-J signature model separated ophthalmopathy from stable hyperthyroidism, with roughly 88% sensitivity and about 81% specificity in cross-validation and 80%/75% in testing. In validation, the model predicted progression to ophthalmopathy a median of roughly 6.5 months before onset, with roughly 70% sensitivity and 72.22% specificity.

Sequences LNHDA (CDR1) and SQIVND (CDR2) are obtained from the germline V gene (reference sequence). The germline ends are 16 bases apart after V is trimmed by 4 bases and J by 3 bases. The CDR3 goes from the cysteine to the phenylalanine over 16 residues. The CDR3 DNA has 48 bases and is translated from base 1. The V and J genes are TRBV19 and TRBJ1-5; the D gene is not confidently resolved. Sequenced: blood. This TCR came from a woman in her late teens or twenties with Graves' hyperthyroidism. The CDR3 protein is CASSTRPRHLNQPQHF. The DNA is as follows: TGTGCCAGTAGTACCCGGCCCAGACACCTCAATCAGCCCCAGCATTTT.